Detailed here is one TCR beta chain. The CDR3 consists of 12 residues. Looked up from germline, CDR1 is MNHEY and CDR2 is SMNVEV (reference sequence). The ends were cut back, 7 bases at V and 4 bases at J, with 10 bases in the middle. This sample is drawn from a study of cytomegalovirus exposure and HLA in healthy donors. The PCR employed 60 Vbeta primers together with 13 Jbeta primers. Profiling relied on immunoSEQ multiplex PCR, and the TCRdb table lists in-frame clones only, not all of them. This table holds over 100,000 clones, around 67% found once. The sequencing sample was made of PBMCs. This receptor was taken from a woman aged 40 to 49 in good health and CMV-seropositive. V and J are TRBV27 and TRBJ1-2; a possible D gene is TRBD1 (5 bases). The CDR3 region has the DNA TGTGCCAGCAAAGGGGAGGCCTATGGCTACACCTTC. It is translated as CASKGEAYGYTF.